This T cell receptor (beta chain) came from a study of early T cells in non-severe SARS-CoV-2 infection. The CDR3 has 14 amino acids. V was shortened by 4 bases and J by 3 bases, with 11 bases between the two germline ends. Germline CDR1 SGHTA, CDR2 FQGNSA. TCRdb ran MiXCR on the 5' RACE reads and lists one entry per CDR3 protein. The sample consists of under 45,000 distinct CDR3 sequences, less than 7.5% of them appearing once. This sequence joins TRBV7-2 and TRBJ2-3; no definite D call. This specimen was whole blood, taken at baseline. The receptor was isolated from an adult who was a healthcare worker with PCR-confirmed SARS-CoV-2 infection or an uninfected control (not recorded which). The CDR3: CASSSTLLTDTQYF. CDR3 sequence (DNA): TGTGCCAGCAGCTCTACTCTCCTAACAGATACGCAGTATTTT.